These T cell receptor beta chains were read from a single sample in a study of tumor and adjacent non-tumor tissue in lung cancer. TCRdb fed the multiplex PCR reads into MiXCR, producing one record per CDR3 protein. The sample has fewer than 120,000 distinct CDR3 sequences; approximately 80% are singletons. The source material was lung tumor tissue. These receptors were collected from a man between 65 and 79 years old with non-small cell lung cancer. Both conserved end residues are part of each CDR3. D genes are given only for firm matches. Size values are once, few and many counts, or a class for expanded clones, and some rows have none.

D	size	J	V	CDR3	DNA
TRBD1	NA	TRBJ1-1	TRBV28	CTSSLAGTGAMTEAFF	TGTACCAGCAGTTTAGCCGGGACAGGGGCTATGACTGAAGCTTTCTTT
TRBD2	NA	TRBJ2-1	TRBV29-1	CSVWRDYSEQFF	TGCAGCGTTTGGCGGGACTACAGTGAGCAGTTCTTC
NA	NA	TRBJ2-7	TRBV10-3	CANRETGFYEQYF	TGTGCCAACAGGGAGACCGGGTTCTACGAGCAATACTTC
TRBD2	NA	TRBJ2-7	TRBV4-3	CASSQELQTSSYEQYF	TGCGCCAGCAGCCAAGAGCTGCAGACTAGCTCGTACGAGCAGTACTTC
TRBD1	NA	TRBJ2-5	TRBV5-5	CAGSPLWGQGQETLYF	TGTGCCGGCAGCCCCCTTTGGGGACAGGGGCAAGAGACCCTGTACTTC
NA	NA	TRBJ2-1	TRBV6-2/TRBV6-3	CASRLTGPTYEQFF	TGTGCCAGCAGACTAACGGGACCGACCTACGAGCAGTTCTTC
NA	NA	TRBJ2-4	TRBV11-2	CASSFSYWKNIQYF	TGTGCCAGCAGCTTCAGCTACTGGAAAAACATTCAGTACTTC
TRBD2	NA	TRBJ2-2	TRBV10-2	CASSVSGLGRSAGELFF	TGCGCCAGCAGTGTTTCAGGACTAGGTCGGTCCGCCGGGGAACTGTTTTTT
NA	NA	TRBJ2-5	TRBV29-1	CGVEVAGTQETQYF	TGCGGCGTTGAAGTAGCTGGAACGCAAGAGACCCAGTACTTC
NA	NA	TRBJ2-1	TRBV11-2	CASSFGAFYSEQFF	TGTGCCAGCAGCTTCGGGGCGTTCTACAGTGAGCAGTTCTTC
NA	NA	TRBJ2-7	TRBV4-2	CASSQGQGLNEEYF	TGTGCCAGCAGCCAAGGACAAGGTCTCAACGAGGAGTACTTC
NA	NA	TRBJ1-3	TRBV12-3/TRBV12-4	CASRMDSTGNTIYF	TGTGCCAGCAGGATGGACAGCACTGGAAACACCATATATTTT
NA	medium-sized	TRBJ2-7	TRBV6-5	CASSPMLGYEQYF	TGTGCCAGCAGCCCCATGTTGGGCTACGAGCAGTACTTC